The 20 T cell receptor beta chains reported below all come from one sample, sequenced in a study of immune cell composition in non-small cell lung cancer. Clones were read by immunoSEQ multiplex PCR, and TCRdb kept only the in-frame ones, dropping some. This sample yields 15,000 or so clones, of which around 80% are seen a single time; 9% to 10% belongs to the top ten. Normal lung was taken at the farthest possible site, at least 3 cm from tumour. These data were also reused for a study on CD4 T cells in lung cancer.

Material: non-adjacent lung tissue. All receptors derive from a human donor with non-small cell lung cancer.

This chain connects TRBV7-3 to TRBJ2-3, with D possibly being TRBD2 (5 bases). Germline V gives CDR1 SGHTA, CDR2 FQGTGA. Trimming took off 5 bases at V and 4 bases at J, with 13 bases between the two ends. CDR3 length: 14 residues. CDR3 nucleotide sequence: TGTGCCAGCAGCCTGTTGGGGAGATCAGATACGCAGTATTTT. Translated: CASSLLGRSDTQYF.

This chain joins TRBV5-1 and TRBJ2-7; no reliable D call. The CDR3 sequence is 14 residues long. Trimming took off 4 bases at V and 4 bases at J, with 15 bases between the two ends. Germline lookup yields CDR1 SGHRS and CDR2 YFSETQ. As DNA, the CDR3 is TGCGCCAGCAGCCTCAGTCATGGGCTTTACGAGCAGTACTTC. Encoded protein: CASSLSHGLYEQYF.

The CDR3 bases are TGTGCCAGTAGTATGGGAGGCGGGGGGCGGTACAATGAGCAGTTCTTC. Translating gives CASSMGGGGRYNEQFF. The rearrangement joins TRBV19 to TRBJ2-1; 8 bases are a match to TRBD2. CDR1 is LNHDA, CDR2 SQIVND, per germline (reference sequence). V dropped 3 bases and J dropped 4; count of bases not matched to a gene: 8. The CDR3 is 16 amino acids.

This chain's CDR3 is CASSSAGTLAKNIQYF. DNA of the CDR3: TGTGCCAGCAGTTCCGCAGGGACCCTAGCCAAAAACATTCAGTACTTC. This chain links TRBV28 with TRBJ2-4, with D possibly called TRBD1 or TRBD2 (5 bases each). V lost 4 bases and J 0 bases, leaving 13 bases between the germline ends. The length of the CDR3 is 16 residues. Germline V gives CDR1 MDHEN, CDR2 SYDVKM.

The chain recombines TRBV7-9 with TRBJ1-2, with TRBD1 matching 10 bases. V lost 5 bases, J lost 3 bases, and 6 bases stayed unmatched. Germline V CDR1 and CDR2: SEHNR, FQNEAQ (reference sequence). This CDR3 is built from 15 residues. The CDR3 DNA follows: TGTGCCAGCAGCCCACCTGGGACAGGGGACTATGGCTACACCTTC. Amino acid sequence: CASSPPGTGDYGYTF. Based on the CDR3 plus reference TRBV7-9 and TRBJ1-2, the full variable domain is DTGVSQNPRHKITKRGQNVTFRCDPISEHNRLYWYRQTLGQGPEFLTYFQNEAQLEKSRLLSDRFSAERPKGSFSTLEIQRTEQGDSAMYLCASSPPGTGDYGYTFGSGTRLTVV.

In nucleotides, the CDR3 is TGTGCCAGCAGCCAAGGCCAGAGCTATGGCTACACCTTC. Its protein is CASSQGQSYGYTF. This chain connects TRBV14 to TRBJ1-2; no clear D gene. V was pared by 1 base and J by 4 bases, with 7 bases between. The CDR3 extends over 13 amino acids. Germline loops: CDR1 SGHDN, CDR2 FVKESK.

This clone was detected once. This chain joins TRBV6-1 and TRBJ2-6, with D perhaps matching TRBD1 (6 bases). The CDR3 extends over 14 amino acids. Germline V gives CDR1 MNHNS, CDR2 SASEGT. V was trimmed by 8 bases and J by 2 bases, leaving 10 bases between them. The DNA for the CDR3 is TGTGCCAGCGGTCCAGGGGCTGGGGCCAACGTCCTGACTTTC. Protein: CASGPGAGANVLTF.

This clone is a singleton in its sample. The rearrangement links TRBV7-9 to TRBJ2-5; 10 nucleotides align to TRBD2. The J call is uncertain, as TRBJ2-7 better fits the DNA end. The germline gives CDR1 SEHNR, CDR2 FQNEAQ (reference sequence). CDR3 length: 18 residues. CDR3 residues: CASSLGFAQASGGYEQYF. The CDR3 bases are TGTGCCAGCAGCTTAGGATTTGCACAGGCTAGCGGGGGCTACGAGCAGTACTTC.

This clone ranks as medium-sized (0.01 to 0.1%). J is TRBJ2-7 and V is TRBV6-1; D not certain. Germline CDR1 is MNHNS and CDR2 is SASEGT. V was cut by 2 bases and J by 6 bases, with 8 bases left in between. The CDR3 extends over 12 amino acids. CDR3 residues: CASSEYIIEQYF. Here the CDR3 DNA reads TGTGCCAGCAGTGAATACATCATCGAGCAGTACTTC.

This clone was detected only once. This chain connects TRBV11-3 to TRBJ2-5; tentatively, D is TRBD1 (7 bases). Germline values: CDR1 SGHNT, CDR2 YENEEA. CDR3 length equals 17 residues. V was shortened by 4 bases and J by 2 bases, with 20 bases between the two germline ends. CDR3 in amino acids: CASSSGRAGGGQETQYF. As DNA, the CDR3 is TGTGCCAGCAGCTCCGGCCGAGCAGGGGGAGGACAAGAGACCCAGTACTTC.

This rearrangement joins TRBV11-3 to TRBJ1-1, with D perhaps TRBD1 (6 bases). Germline-derived CDR1 and CDR2 are SGHNT and YENEEA. The CDR3 is made up of 14 amino acids. V lost 3 bases and J lost 1, with 9 bases in between. The CDR3, as DNA: TGTGCCAGCAGCTTTCGACAGGAGAACACTGAAGCTTTCTTT. Its translation is CASSFRQENTEAFF.

This clone came up a few times. The chain combines TRBV6-1 with TRBJ1-5; D not certain. Germline loops: CDR1 MNHNS, CDR2 SASEGT. Trimming took 0 bases from V and 5 from J, leaving 8 bases between them. This CDR3 is 14 amino acids long. CDR3 amino acids: CASSEAVSYQPQHF. DNA for the CDR3: TGTGCCAGCAGTGAAGCGGTAAGCTATCAGCCCCAGCATTTT.

This chain links TRBV28 with TRBJ1-5; TRBD1 agrees at 10 bases. In germline, CDR1 is MDHEN, CDR2 SYDVKM. V dropped 3 bases and J dropped 6; count of bases not matched to a gene: 8. CDR3 length: 16 amino acids. In DNA form, the CDR3 reads TGTGCCAGCAGTTTCCGGACAGGGGGTATTGGTCAGCCCCAGCATTTT. It yields the protein CASSFRTGGIGQPQHF.

This clone is medium-sized within its sample. V is TRBV19 and J is TRBJ1-2; 9 bases agree with TRBD1. In germline, CDR1 is LNHDA, CDR2 SQIVND (reference sequence). V was pared by 2 bases and J by 1 base, with 5 bases of the junction left unmatched. CDR3 size: 16 residues. The CDR3 here is CASSIPPGQGNYGYTF. The CDR3 region has the DNA TGTGCCAGTAGTATACCCCCGGGACAGGGTAACTATGGCTACACCTTC.

This chain connects TRBV23-1 to TRBJ2-5; the D gene is possibly TRBD1 (6 bases). TRBV23-1 is assigned to the ORF class and has an uncertain function. This CDR3 spans 13 amino acids. The CDR3 DNA reads TGCGGGTCCTCACAGGGTAGTCGGGAGACCCAGTACTTC. Its translation: CGSSQGSRETQYF.

The rearrangement links TRBV2 to TRBJ2-4; TRBD1 aligns across 9 bases. V lost 3 bases to trimming and J lost 7 bases; unmatched junction nucleotides: 7. The length of the CDR3 is 15 residues. Germline V gene lookup returns CDR1 SNHLY and CDR2 FYNNEI. The chain's CDR3 is CASSERQGVGNIQYF. The CDR3 nucleotides read TGTGCCAGCAGTGAGAGACAGGGGGTGGGTAACATTCAGTACTTC. Looking up the rest from reference TRBV2 and TRBJ2-4 gives the full variable domain: EPEVTQTPSHQVTQMGQEVILRCVPISNHLYFYWYRQILGQKVEFLVSFYNNEISEKSEIFDDQFSVERPDGSNFTLKIRSTKLEDSAMYFCASSERQGVGNIQYFGAGTRLSVL.

This rearrangement joins TRBV5-1 to TRBJ1-1, with 11 bases aligning to TRBD1. The CDR3 contains 17 residues. The germline V gene has CDR1 SGHRS and CDR2 YFSETQ. V gave up 0 bases and J gave up 5 bases; unmatched junction bases: 9. CDR3 residues: CASSLGWGQGDGTEAFF. As DNA, the CDR3 is TGCGCCAGCAGCTTGGGGTGGGGACAGGGGGACGGTACTGAAGCTTTCTTT.

The genes are TRBV4-3 and TRBJ2-4; TRBD2 is a possible D gene (5 bases). The CDR3 length is 15 residues. V lost 3 bases to trimming and J lost 1 base, with 10 bases between them. Germline loops: CDR1 LGHNA, CDR2 YSLEER. Here the CDR3 reads CASSHDTGAKNIQYF. CDR3 nucleotides: TGCGCCAGCAGCCACGATACGGGGGCCAAAAACATTCAGTACTTC.

The chain has TRBV19 and TRBJ1-4; D may be TRBD1 (6 bases). CDR1 and CDR2 (germline): LNHDA, SQIVND (reference sequence). The CDR3 runs 14 residues. The V end was cut by 5 bases, the J end by 5 bases, with 12 bases between. The CDR3 DNA is TGTGCCAGTAGTCTCAAAACAGGGAATGAAAAACTGTTTTTT. Translating it yields CASSLKTGNEKLFF.

This chain uses TRBV27 with TRBJ2-5, with D possibly TRBD1 on 6 matching bases. V lost 6 bases to trimming and J lost 4 bases, with 12 bases between them. Germline loops: CDR1 MNHEY, CDR2 SMNVEV (reference sequence). The CDR3 extends over 13 amino acids. The CDR3 here is CASSLQGIETQYF. CDR3 DNA sequence: TGTGCCAGCAGCCTACAGGGTATAGAGACCCAGTACTTC.